The present T cell receptor beta chain was sequenced within a study of T-cell reconstitution after alpha-beta-depleted transplantation in children. Trimming shortened V by 0 bases and J by 2 bases, and 11 bases separated the two germline ends. The CDR3 is made up of 15 amino acids. Germline V gene sequence: CDR1 DFQATT, CDR2 SNEGSKA (reference sequence). Unique molecular identifiers were incorporated when the TCRbeta library was constructed. MiXCR was run by TCRdb on the PCR reads, yielding one entry per CDR3 protein. The repertoire holds roughly 590,000 distinct CDR3 sequences, with approximately 15% as singletons. Many counts were recorded for this clonotype.

The sample in question was PBMCs from the stem cell graft donor, obtained from the stem cell graft. The rearrangement joins TRBV20-1 to TRBJ2-1; D gene ambiguous. The receptor's source is a human donor who donated a stem cell graft to a child with acute myeloid leukemia. This chain's CDR3 is CSARDGTGPYNEQFF. In DNA form, the CDR3 reads TGCAGTGCTAGAGATGGTACGGGTCCCTACAATGAGCAGTTCTTC.